This T cell receptor (beta chain) derives from a study of CD8+CD57+ T cells in acquired aplastic anemia. CDR1 and CDR2 from the germline V gene are LNHDA and SQIVND (reference sequence). Trimming took off 3 bases at V and 3 bases at J, with 15 bases between the two ends. The CDR3 runs 15 residues. In patients chosen for sequencing, flow cytometry had shown CD8+CD57+ cell expansion. TCR beta VDJ combinations and CDR3 sequences were profiled from genomic DNA. TCRdb reanalysed the reads using MiXCR and keeps one entry per CDR3 protein. The table lists over 150,000 distinct CDR3 sequences, over 70% of them singletons.

The sample comprised sorted CD4+, CD8+, or CD8+CD57+ T cells (not recorded which) from PBMCs. The chain joins TRBV19 to TRBJ2-7; no clear D gene. This sequence originates from a human donor with aplastic anemia. The CDR3: CASSIGSTAIYEQYF. For the CDR3, the DNA is TGTGCCAGTAGTATCGGGTCAACAGCTATCTACGAGCAGTACTTC. The full variable domain, with the rest looked up from reference TRBV19 and TRBJ2-7, is DGGITQSPKYLFRKEGQNVTLSCEQNLNHDAMYWYRQDPGQGLRLIYYSQIVNDFQKGDIAEGYSVSREKKESFPLTVTSAQKNPTAFYLCASSIGSTAIYEQYFGPGTRLTVT.